The present TCR beta chain was sequenced within a study of blood T cell repertoires in COVID-19. Overall study: The study drew acute and convalescent COVID-19 samples from the United States, Italy and Spain. T cells, B-cell-depleted T cells, or PBMCs supplied cDNA or gDNA.

Per the study methods: Cell counts per sample came from amplifying reference gene primers. Sequencing used immunoSEQ multiplex PCR; TCRdb keeps in-frame clones, though not all of them. D and trimming were read from the DNA, whereas the V and J calls and clone size are those reported in that table. This table holds approximately 59,000 clones, about four fifths found once. Sequenced material: peripheral blood. This TCR came from a woman of 80 years or more with acute or convalescent COVID-19.

The CDR3 region has the DNA TGCGCCAGCAGCCGACAGCTTCAGGAGACCCAGTACTTC. Its translation is CASSRQLQETQYF. The rearrangement uses TRBV5-1 and TRBJ2-5, with D perhaps TRBD1 (5 bases). CDR1 SGHRS and CDR2 YFSETQ come from the germline V gene. The CDR3 spans 13 residues. Trimming took 4 bases from V and 5 from J, leaving 12 bases between them. Filled out from reference TRBV5-1 and TRBJ2-5, the complete variable domain reads KAGVTQTPRYLIKTRGQQVTLSCSPISGHRSVSWYQQTPGQGLQFLFEYFSETQRNKGNFPGRFSGRQFSNSRSEMNVSTLELGDSALYLCASSRQLQETQYFGPGTRLLVL.